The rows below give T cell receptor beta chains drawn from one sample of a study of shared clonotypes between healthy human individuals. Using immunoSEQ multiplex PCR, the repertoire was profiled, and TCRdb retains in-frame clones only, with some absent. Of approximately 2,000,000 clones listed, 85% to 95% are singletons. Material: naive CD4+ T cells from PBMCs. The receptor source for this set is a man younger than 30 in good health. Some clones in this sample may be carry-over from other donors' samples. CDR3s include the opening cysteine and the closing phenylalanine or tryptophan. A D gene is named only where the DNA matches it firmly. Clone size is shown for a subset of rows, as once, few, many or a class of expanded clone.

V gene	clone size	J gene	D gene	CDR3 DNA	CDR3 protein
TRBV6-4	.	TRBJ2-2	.	TGTGCCAGCAGTGAAGGTCGGGTTCGGAACACCGGGGAGCTGTTTTTT	CASSEGRVRNTGELFF
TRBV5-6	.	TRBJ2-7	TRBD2	TGTGCCAGCAGCTTCCGGGGGGTTGCGGGAGTCAACGAGCAGTACTTC	CASSFRGVAGVNEQYF
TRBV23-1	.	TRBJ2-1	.	TGCGCCAGCAGTCAATCTTGCAGGGATTGTAATGAGCAGTTCTTC	CASSQSCRDCNEQFF
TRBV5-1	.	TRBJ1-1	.	TGCGCCAGCAGCTCCCAGTCGGAACAGCCCGGAGCTTTCTTT	CASSSQSEQPGAFF
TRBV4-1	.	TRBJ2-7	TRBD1	TGCGCCAGCAGCCAGGGACAGTTAACCTACGAGCAGTACTTC	CASSQGQLTYEQYF
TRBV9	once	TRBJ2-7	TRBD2	TGTGCCAGCAGCGCATTAGCGGGTATCTCCTACGAGCAGTACTTC	CASSALAGISYEQYF
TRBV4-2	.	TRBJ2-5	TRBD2	TGTGCCAGCAGCCCCGGACTAGCGGGAAGGCAAGAGACCCAGTACTTC	CASSPGLAGRQETQYF
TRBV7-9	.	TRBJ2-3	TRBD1	TGTGCCAGCAGCCCCCGGGACAGAAATAGCACAGATACGCAGTATTTT	CASSPRDRNSTDTQYF
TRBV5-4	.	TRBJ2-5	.	TGTGCCAGCAGCTTGGACAGCTCAGAGACCCAGTACTTC	CASSLDSSETQYF
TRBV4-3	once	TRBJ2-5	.	TGCGCCAGCAGCCAAGATAATGCCTGGGGAGAGACCCAGTACTTC	CASSQDNAWGETQYF
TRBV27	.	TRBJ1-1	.	TGTGCCAGCAGTTTCAAGTCGAACACTGAAGCTTTCTTT	CASSFKSNTEAFF
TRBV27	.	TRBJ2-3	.	TGTGCCAGCAGTTTACTGTCGGTGGGTCTGACAGATACGCAGTATTTT	CASSLLSVGLTDTQYF
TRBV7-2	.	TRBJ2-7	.	TGTGCCAGCAGCCCGGACGGAAACTACGAGCAGTACTTC	CASSPDGNYEQYF
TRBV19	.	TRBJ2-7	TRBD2	TGTGCCAGTAGTATTCGTCTAGCGGAGAACTACGAGCAGTACTTC	CASSIRLAENYEQYF
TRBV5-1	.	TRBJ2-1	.	TGCGCCAGCAGCTTGGTTTATAGGCAGGGCGGCTCCTACAATGAGCAGTTCTTC	CASSLVYRQGGSYNEQFF
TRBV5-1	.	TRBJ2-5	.	TGCGCCAGCAGCTTGGGTCTCCAGCAAGAGACCCAGTACTTC	CASSLGLQQETQYF
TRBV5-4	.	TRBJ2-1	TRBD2	TGTGCCAGCAGCTTGGGGGGGGTAGCGGGAGGTTACAATGAGCAGTTCTTC	CASSLGGVAGGYNEQFF
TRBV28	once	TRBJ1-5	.	TGTGCCAGCAGTTTACTTCGGCAGGGAGGTCGCCAGCCCCAGCATTTT	CASSLLRQGGRQPQHF
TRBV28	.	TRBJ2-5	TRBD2	TGTGCCAGCAGTTTACCCCCTAGGAGGAGAGCGGGAGGAGAAGAGACCCAGTACTTC	CASSLPPRRRAGGEETQYF
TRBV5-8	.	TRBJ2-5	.	TGTGCCAGCAGCCCTGGAATGGGGCTGATTAAAGAGACCCAGTACTTC	CASSPGMGLIKETQYF
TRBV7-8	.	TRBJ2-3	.	TGTGCCAGCAGAGGGGCGGGAAACACAGATACGCAGTATTTT	CASRGAGNTDTQYF
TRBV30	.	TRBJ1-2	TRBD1	TGTGCCTGGAGTGTAAACAGGGGCGGGAGTGGCTACACCTTC	CAWSVNRGGSGYTF
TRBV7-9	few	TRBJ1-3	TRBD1	TGTGCCAGCAGTCGTCGGACCTGGGACAGGCCTGACTCTGGAAACACCATATATTTT	CASSRRTWDRPDSGNTIYF
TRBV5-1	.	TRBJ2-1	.	TGCGCCAGCAGCCAGGGGAGCCCGACCTACAATGAGCAGTTCTTC	CASSQGSPTYNEQFF
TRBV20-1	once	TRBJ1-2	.	TGCAGTGCGGGGGCCGGATATGGCTACACCTTC	CSAGAGYGYTF
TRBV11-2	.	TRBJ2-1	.	TGTGCCAGCAGCCGGGCAGGCCCGAGCTCCTACAATGAGCAGTTCTTC	CASSRAGPSSYNEQFF
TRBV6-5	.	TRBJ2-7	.	TGTGCCAGCAGTACTTACTACGAGCAGTACTTC	CASSTYYEQYF
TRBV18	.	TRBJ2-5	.	TGTGCCAGCTCACCCACCCCCAGTCTTGAGACCCAGTACTTC	CASSPTPSLETQYF
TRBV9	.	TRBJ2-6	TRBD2	TGTGCCAGCAGGGACCACGTTCCTAGCGGACTGGCAGGGGCCAACGTCCTGACTTTC	CASRDHVPSGLAGANVLTF
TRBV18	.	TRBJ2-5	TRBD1	TGTGCCAGCTCACCTCTTCCGGACAGGGTGTTAGGGACCCAGTACTTC	CASSPLPDRVLGTQYF
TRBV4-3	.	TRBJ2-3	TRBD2	TGCGCCAGCAGCCAAGATCGAGCGGGAGGTGTCCTTGGCACAGATACGCAGTATTTT	CASSQDRAGGVLGTDTQYF
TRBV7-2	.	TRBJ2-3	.	TGTGCCAGCAGCTTAGGACCAGATACGCAGTATTTT	CASSLGPDTQYF
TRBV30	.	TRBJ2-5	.	TGTGCCTGGAAGGACCAAGAGACCCAGTACTTC	CAWKDQETQYF
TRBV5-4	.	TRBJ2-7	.	TGTGCCAGCAGCCCTAAGGGTAACTCCTACGAGCAGTACTTC	CASSPKGNSYEQYF
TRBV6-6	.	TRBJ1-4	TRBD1	TGTGCCAGCAGTTTACCGACCAGGGGGCAGGGAGAAAAACTGTTTTTT	CASSLPTRGQGEKLFF
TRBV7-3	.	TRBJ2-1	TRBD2	TGTGCCAGCTCAAGGGAGGGGCCCTACAATGAGCAGTTCTTC	CASSREGPYNEQFF
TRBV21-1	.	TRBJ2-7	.	TGTGCCAGCAGCAATTCGGGCGAGCAGTACTTC	CASSNSGEQYF
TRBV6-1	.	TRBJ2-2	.	TGTGCCAGCAGTGACTACGTCCGTCAAGACACCGGGGAGCTGTTTTTT	CASSDYVRQDTGELFF
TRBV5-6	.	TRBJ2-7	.	TGTGCCAGCAGCTTGGAGTGGACAACCGAGCAGTACTTC	CASSLEWTTEQYF
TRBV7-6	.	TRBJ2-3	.	TGTGCCAGCAGCTTGGACTCCCTAGCAGATACGCAGTATTTT	CASSLDSLADTQYF
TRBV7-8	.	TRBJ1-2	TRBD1	TGTGCCAGCAGCTTAGGGGGCCCTTTCCGGGACAGGGCCCAGGGGGGATACGGCTACACCTTC	CASSLGGPFRDRAQGGYGYTF
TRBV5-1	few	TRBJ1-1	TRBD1	TGCGCCAGCAGCTTGGTGACAGGGGGCAGGTTTTCTGAAGCTTTCTTT	CASSLVTGGRFSEAFF
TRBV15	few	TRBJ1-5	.	TGTGCCACCAGCGTCCGAGACCATAGCAATCAGCCCCAGCATTTT	CATSVRDHSNQPQHF
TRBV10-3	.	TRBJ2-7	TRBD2	TGTGCCATCAGCCTCGGACTAGCGGGAGACGAGCAGTACTTC	CAISLGLAGDEQYF
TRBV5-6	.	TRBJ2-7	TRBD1	TGTGCCAGCAGCCTCGTTGCGGGTATCGATTCCAGGGGGTCAGGAGAGCAGTACTTC	CASSLVAGIDSRGSGEQYF
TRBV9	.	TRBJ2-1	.	TGTGCCAGCAGCGAAAGCCGATACAATGAGCAGTTCTTC	CASSESRYNEQFF
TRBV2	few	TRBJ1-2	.	TGTGCCAGCAGTGGGGGGTCCTACTATGGCTACACCTTC	CASSGGSYYGYTF